This paragraph reports one TCR beta chain. Its antigen remains unidentified. V dropped 3 bases and J dropped 4 bases, with 18 bases sitting between them. This CDR3 has 16 amino acids. CDR1 is MNHEY, CDR2 SVGAGI, per germline. These data originate in a study of OX40 agonist ivuxolimab in advanced cancers. At the level of the study: Anti-PD-1, anti-PD-L1 or anti-CTLA-4 therapy given earlier was allowed, and 30% to 45% had some.

Study-wide results and limits: In CD8+ T cells, expanded clones were on average more numerous than in CD4+.

Assay: immunoSEQ multiplex PCR; the TCRdb copy retains only in-frame clones and omits some. The sample lists approximately 64,000 clones; roughly 80% were seen once. The source of this sequence is an adult with an advanced solid tumor such as melanoma, head and neck, liver or kidney cancer. The chain joins TRBV6-5 to TRBJ1-1; tentative D call: TRBD1 (5 bases). The sequenced sample was CD4+ or CD8+ T cells sorted from blood, obtained in a trial of the OX40 agonist ivuxolimab. The CDR3 DNA reads TGTGCCAGCAGTTATTTTCGGGGGGTAGACGTCACTGAAGCTTTCTTT. Its translation is CASSYFRGVDVTEAFF.